Presented here are 6 T cell receptor beta chains from one specimen sequenced in a study of fetal regulatory T cell absence and autoimmunity. Libraries were prepared by immunoSEQ multiplex PCR; TCRdb keeps only in-frame clonotypes and omits some of them. This sample has around 100,000 clones; around 72% occur once, and the top ten carry 1.5% to 2%. The sample consisted of pancreas tissue. The origin of the receptors is a male donor with IPEX syndrome.

The gene calls are TRBV4-3 and TRBJ2-7; maybe TRBD2 (6 bases). Germline assignment: CDR1 LGHNA and CDR2 YSLEER. The germline V and J ends were trimmed by 1 base and 0 bases, with 10 bases remaining between them. This CDR3 is built from 15 residues. This CDR3 is CASSQGYGGSYEQYF. In DNA, the CDR3 is TGCGCCAGCAGCCAAGGTTACGGGGGCTCCTACGAGCAGTACTTC.

This chain uses TRBV9 with TRBJ2-3; 8 positions agree with TRBD1. The CDR3 covers 14 residues. The J segment lost 7 bases and the V segment lost 4 bases, leaving 8 bases of the junction unmatched. The germline gives CDR1 SGDLS, CDR2 YYNGEE. This CDR3 reads CASSRQGTWYTQYF. The CDR3 bases are TGTGCCAGCAGCCGACAGGGGACCTGGTATACGCAGTATTTT.

This sequence joins TRBV10-3 and TRBJ2-2; D might be TRBD1 or TRBD2, each matching 5 bases. V lost 6 bases, J lost 0 bases, and 11 bases lay in between. CDR1 is ENHRY and CDR2 is SYGVKD in the germline V gene. The CDR3 has 15 amino acids. DNA of the CDR3: TGTGCCATCAGACCCGGGACCACGAACACCGGGGAGCTGTTTTTT. This sequence encodes CAIRPGTTNTGELFF.

The rearrangement links TRBV5-4 to TRBJ2-5; tentative D call: TRBD2 (6 bases). In germline, CDR1 is SGHNT, CDR2 YYREEE (reference sequence). The CDR3 is 14 amino acids. The V end was cut by 2 bases, the J end by 6 bases, with 14 bases between. The CDR3 DNA sequence: TGTGCCAGCAGCTTCTCGGGGGATGAAAAGACCCAGTACTTC. Translated, it gives CASSFSGDEKTQYF.

This clone was picked up one time. CDR3 sequence: CATSRDHTIYF. In nucleotides, the CDR3 is TGTGCCACCAGCAGAGATCACACCATATATTTT. This chain joins TRBV15 and TRBJ1-3; no reliable D call. Per the germline V gene, CDR1 is LNHNV and CDR2 is YYDKDF (reference sequence). Trimming stripped 0 bases from V and 8 bases from J, with 2 bases between. The CDR3 is made up of 11 amino acids.

The V and J genes are TRBV5-1 and TRBJ2-1; 9 nucleotides agree with TRBD2. The CDR3 has 14 residues. The germline V gene encodes CDR1 SGHRS and CDR2 YFSETQ. With V trimmed by 2 bases and J by 3 bases, 0 bases remained unmatched. The CDR3 nucleotides read TGCGCCAGCAGCTTACTAGCGGGCTACAATGAGCAGTTCTTC. Protein: CASSLLAGYNEQFF.